These 22 T cell receptor beta chains came from one sample sequenced in a study of regulatory T cells in long-lasting Graves disease. TCR beta libraries were built with iRepertoire HTBI primers and Arm-PCR of CDR3 regions. TCRdb re-called the multiplex PCR reads with MiXCR, one entry per CDR3 protein. The repertoire holds hundreds of thousands of distinct CDR3 sequences, 16% seen once, with approximately 30% in the top ten. Regarding time point: newly diagnosed GD, antithyroid drugs for less than 3 months. Extracted RNA from PBMCs served as the source of the TCR library. This sample was shared with a second study, whose subject was T cells in Graves' hyperthyroidism and ophthalmopathy.

This specimen was peripheral blood mononuclear cells (PBMCs), taken at new diagnosis, from a patient treated with antithyroid drugs. These receptors all come from a man in his forties with Graves disease.

This clonotype showed up just a few times. J is TRBJ2-2 and V is TRBV20-1; 7 positions agree with TRBD1. Germline CDR1 DFQATT, CDR2 SNEGSKA (reference sequence). The CDR3 has 14 amino acids. The ends lost 3 bases at V and 4 bases at J; junction bases unmatched: 5. The CDR3 DNA reads TGCAGTGCTAGTGACAGGGTCGGCACCGGGGAGCTGTTTTTT. Protein sequence: CSASDRVGTGELFF.

This clonotype was counted many times. The chain links TRBV28 to TRBJ1-5; D uncertain. This CDR3 has 13 residues. CDR1 MDHEN and CDR2 SYDVKM come from the germline V gene. Trimming removed 11 bases from V and 5 bases from J, with 16 bases in between. The CDR3 loop is CASSRYTYQPQHF. The CDR3 nucleotides are TGTGCCTCCTCCCGGTATACGTATCAGCCCCAGCATTTT.

The chain combines TRBV12-5 with TRBJ2-1; a possible D gene is TRBD1 (5 bases). The CDR3 is 17 amino acids. The V end was cut by 2 bases, the J end by 2 bases, with 16 bases between. Germline CDR1 LGHNT, CDR2 FRNRAP. The CDR3 reads CASGLLSGYVPYNEQFF. CDR3 coding DNA: TGTGCTAGTGGTTTGCTTTCAGGGTATGTACCCTACAATGAGCAGTTCTTC.

This sequence joins TRBV7-2 and TRBJ1-5; TRBD1 is a possible D gene (6 bases). Looked up from germline, CDR1 is SGHTA and CDR2 is FQGNSA. CDR3 length equals 15 residues. Between the trimmed V and J ends, which lost 6 bases and 10 bases, there was a span of 22 bases. CDR3 protein: CASSLRIAGVGPQHF. DNA for the CDR3: TGTGCCAGCAGTCTAAGGATAGCAGGGGTGGGCCCCCAGCATTTT.

This clonotype was seen a few times. The chain carries TRBV20-1 and TRBJ1-5, with TRBD1 as a possible D gene (5 bases). The V end lost 3 bases, the J end lost 6 bases, and 15 bases lay between the germline ends. The CDR3 has 14 residues. CDR1 and CDR2 from the germline V gene are DFQATT and SNEGSKA (reference sequence). The CDR3 bases are TGCAGTGCTAGTGGGGCAGGGTGGGCTCAGCCCCAGCATTTT. As protein: CSASGAGWAQPQHF.

Note on this clonotype: A read error is likely here: a far larger clone is one base away. The chain has TRBV6-6 and TRBJ2-5; TRBD1 might be the D (5 bases). Germline-derived CDR1 and CDR2 are MNHNY and SVGAGI (reference sequence). The CDR3 consists of 16 residues. CDR3 loop: CAGSYSIARAQETQYF. The CDR3 DNA is TGTGCCGGCAGTTACTCGATTGCCAGGGCCCAAGAGACCCAGTACTTC.

The V and J genes are TRBV20-1 and TRBJ2-7, with D possibly being TRBD1 (6 bases). The CDR3 consists of 12 residues. Germline assignment: CDR1 DFQATT and CDR2 SNEGSKA (reference sequence). The ends were cut back, 6 bases at V and 6 bases at J, with 15 bases in the middle. The CDR3 sequence: CSAVGTTREQYF. The CDR3 DNA is TGCAGTGCCGTCGGGACAACTCGCGAGCAGTACTTC.

This clonotype was recorded many times. This chain connects TRBV20-1 to TRBJ2-3; either TRBD1 or TRBD2 may fit D (5 bases each). Germline-derived CDR1 and CDR2 are DFQATT and SNEGSKA (reference sequence). V shed 6 bases and J shed 4 bases, with 20 bases lying between them. The CDR3 covers 15 residues. CDR3 region: CSATAWGNGADTQYF. CDR3 in DNA: TGCAGTGCAACTGCATGGGGGAATGGTGCAGATACGCAGTATTTT.

The V gene is TRBV6-2 or TRBV6-3, the J gene TRBJ1-5; a possible D gene is TRBD1 (5 bases). CDR1 is MNHEY and CDR2 is SVGEGT in the germline V gene. V was trimmed by 7 bases and J by 11 bases, leaving 15 bases between them. This CDR3 is 12 amino acids long. The DNA of the CDR3 is TGTGCCAGCACCCACCGGGGCGGGGCCCAGCATTTT. Its translation is CASTHRGGAQHF.

This chain connects TRBV5-1 to TRBJ2-1; TRBD2 matches 10 bases. Trimming took 3 bases from V and 8 from J; bases not matched to a gene: 8. The germline V gene has CDR1 SGHRS and CDR2 YFSETQ. CDR3 length: 15 residues. The CDR3 bases are TGCGCCAGCAGCTGGGGCGGACTAGCGGTGGATGAGCAGTTCTTC. This gives the protein CASSWGGLAVDEQFF.

This clonotype was seen many times. The chain carries TRBV7-2 and TRBJ2-1; D gene ambiguous. V was trimmed by 3 bases and J by 10 bases, leaving 13 bases between them. Germline CDR1 SGHTA, CDR2 FQGNSA. The CDR3 extends over 13 amino acids. The CDR3, as DNA: TGTGCCAGCAGCTTCGGTAGGATGCAGGAGCAGTTCTTC. This encodes CASSFGRMQEQFF.

This clonotype showed up many times. This rearrangement joins TRBV28 to TRBJ1-5; no reliable D call. The V end was cut by 7 bases, the J end by 3 bases, with 19 bases between. The CDR3 has 16 residues. The germline V gene has CDR1 MDHEN and CDR2 SYDVKM. CDR3 loop: CASTIMTRAVNQPQHF. The CDR3 DNA is TGTGCCAGCACCATCATGACCCGGGCCGTCAATCAGCCCCAGCATTTT.

This clonotype occurred a few times. Since a far larger clone is one base different, this is likely a read error. The CDR3 here is CASRLTMNTEASF. The CDR3 nucleotides are TGTGCCAGCAGGCTGACGATGAACACTGAAGCTTCCTTT. The chain joins TRBV6-2 or TRBV6-3 to TRBJ1-1; D not certain. The CDR3 runs 13 residues. Germline lookup yields CDR1 MNHEY and CDR2 SVGEGT.

This clonotype occurred many times. The chain is built from TRBV7-2 and TRBJ2-7, with 7 bases identical to TRBD2. This CDR3 comprises 13 residues. Germline values: CDR1 SGHTA, CDR2 FQGNSA. The trim removed 1 base at V and 7 bases at J, leaving 4 bases unmatched. The CDR3 here is CASSLEAGREQYF. In nucleotides, the CDR3 is TGTGCCAGCAGCTTAGAAGCGGGAAGGGAGCAGTACTTC.

This chain uses TRBV28 with TRBJ2-7; 10 bases are a match to TRBD2. V was clipped by 10 bases and J by 6 bases; unmatched bases: 12. CDR3 length: 14 residues. CDR1 and CDR2 from the germline V gene are MDHEN and SYDVKM. CDR3 residues: CATAGGLAFIEQYF. In DNA, the CDR3 is TGTGCCACGGCGGGGGGACTAGCGTTCATCGAGCAGTACTTC.

The rearrangement joins TRBV11-2 to TRBJ1-1; D is uncertain. Per the germline V gene, CDR1 is SGHAT and CDR2 is FQNNGV. This CDR3 is built from 15 residues. The V end lost 4 bases, the J end lost 1 base, and 13 bases lay between the germline ends. For the CDR3, the DNA is TGTGCCAGCAGCTACCGGACGGGAAAGAACACTGAAGCTTTCTTT. This sequence encodes CASSYRTGKNTEAFF.

The table lists this clonotype with many counts. This chain connects TRBV5-1 to TRBJ1-1, with unresolved D. Germline lookup yields CDR1 SGHRS and CDR2 YFSETQ. The CDR3 has 13 residues. The germline V and J ends were trimmed by 5 bases and 4 bases, with 12 bases remaining between them. The CDR3, as DNA: TGCGCCAGCAGACAACCCCCGGGCACTGAAGCTTTCTTT. Protein sequence: CASRQPPGTEAFF.

This clonotype was detected ten times or more. The rearrangement joins TRBV5-6 to TRBJ2-7; D remains unclear. Germline V gene sequence: CDR1 SGHDT, CDR2 YYEEEE. CDR3 length: 11 amino acids. V lost 4 bases and J lost 7, with 9 bases in between. The DNA for the CDR3 is TGTGCCAGCAGCAGATTCTCGGAGCAGTACTTC. It translates to CASSRFSEQYF.

The genes are TRBV13 and TRBJ2-3; tentatively, D is TRBD1 (5 bases). The CDR3 has 15 residues. Germline V gene sequence: CDR1 PRHDT, CDR2 FYEKMQ (reference sequence). V dropped 0 bases and J dropped 6 bases, with 13 bases sitting between them. CDR3 residues: CASSLGGRASDTQYF. CDR3 in DNA: TGTGCCAGCAGCTTAGGAGGCAGGGCCTCGGATACGCAGTATTTT.

The chain uses TRBV4-2 and TRBJ1-1, with TRBD1 as a possible D gene (6 bases). This CDR3 is 14 amino acids long. CDR1 is LGHNA, CDR2 YNFKEQ, per germline. The ends were cut back, 1 base at V and 11 bases at J, with 17 bases in the middle. CDR3 sequence: CASSQGLAGDGAFF. In DNA, the CDR3 is TGTGCCAGCAGCCAAGGATTGGCAGGGGATGGGGCTTTCTTT.

There are many counts of this clonotype. The rearrangement uses TRBV5-1 and TRBJ1-4; D remains ambiguous. Trimming pared 4 bases from V and 4 bases from J, leaving 14 bases between. The CDR3 is 15 residues long. Germline V lookup: CDR1 SGHRS, CDR2 YFSETQ. The CDR3 loop is CASSQVGGFNEKLFF. DNA for the CDR3: TGCGCCAGCAGCCAGGTTGGAGGGTTTAATGAAAAACTGTTTTTT.

The genes are TRBV6-2 or TRBV6-3 and TRBJ2-1; 14 positions agree with TRBD2. CDR3 length: 18 residues. Germline trimming cut 4 bases from V and 0 bases from J; bases unmatched to any gene: 5. Germline CDR1 reads MNHEY; CDR2 reads SVGEGT. CDR3 protein: CASSSRLAGGSSYNEQFF. The CDR3 DNA follows: TGTGCCAGCAGTTCCAGACTAGCGGGGGGGAGCTCCTACAATGAGCAGTTCTTC.